These 32 T cell receptor beta chains originate from one sample sequenced in a study of blood T cell repertoires in COVID-19. The table came from immunoSEQ multiplex PCR; TCRdb's copy has only in-frame clones and leaves some out. The sample carries 30,000 to 35,000 clones, 80% recorded once. Sample: peripheral blood. The receptors were gathered from an older man with acute or convalescent COVID-19.

The chain recombines TRBV7-7 with TRBJ2-2; TRBD2 agrees at 7 bases. V lost 2 bases to trimming and J lost 5 bases; unmatched junction nucleotides: 8. CDR3 length: 16 residues. Germline CDR1 reads SSHAT; CDR2 reads FNYEAQ (reference sequence). DNA for the CDR3: TGTGCCAGCAGCTTATCTGGGGGGGTAGTGACCGGGGAGCTGTTTTTT. Translation gives CASSLSGGVVTGELFF.

The chain uses TRBV5-1 and TRBJ2-1; a weak D match, TRBD2 (6 bases). Germline CDR1 is SGHRS and CDR2 is YFSETQ. The V gene lost 0 bases and the J gene lost 2 bases, with 9 bases spanning the gap. The CDR3 loop spans 15 amino acids. CDR3 coding DNA: TGCGCCAGCAGCTTGGCCGGGGGAACCTACAATGAGCAGTTCTTC. Its protein product is CASSLAGGTYNEQFF.

This chain uses TRBV6-4 with TRBJ1-6; a weak D match, TRBD1 (5 bases). Germline V lookup: CDR1 MRHNA, CDR2 SNTAGT. This CDR3 has 14 residues. The V and J ends lost 2 bases and 4 bases respectively, with 6 bases between them. The CDR3 DNA reads TGTGCCAGCAGTGACGGACAATATAATTCACCCCTCCACTTT. Translated, it gives CASSDGQYNSPLHF.

This chain connects TRBV4-3 to TRBJ2-7, with no clear D. The CDR3 has 15 amino acids. The V gene's germline CDR1 is LGHNA and CDR2 YSLEER. The V end was cut by 3 bases, the J end by 1 base, with 13 bases between. The DNA of the CDR3 is TGCGCCAGCAGCCACCACCGAGGTTCTTCCTACGAGCAGTACTTC. Translated: CASSHHRGSSYEQYF.

The chain combines TRBV6-5 with TRBJ2-1; 9 positions match TRBD1. Germline V gene sequence: CDR1 MNHEY, CDR2 SVGAGI. J was trimmed by 4 bases and V by 4 bases; bases with no gene match: 2. The CDR3 covers 14 residues. CDR3 coding DNA: TGTGCCAGCAGTTCGGACAGGGGATACAATGAGCAGTTCTTC. Protein: CASSSDRGYNEQFF.

V usage is TRBV9 and J usage is TRBJ1-6, with 7 bases aligning to TRBD1. Germline V gives CDR1 SGDLS, CDR2 YYNGEE. The CDR3 spans 17 residues. Germline trimming cut 3 bases from V and 5 bases from J; bases unmatched to any gene: 11. Here the CDR3 reads CASSAGEGGTHNSPLHF. Here the CDR3 DNA reads TGTGCCAGCAGCGCGGGGGAAGGGGGCACGCATAATTCACCCCTCCACTTT.

This chain joins TRBV27 and TRBJ1-5, with D unclear. This CDR3 region has 15 residues. With 2 bases removed from V and 3 bases from J, the gap between germline ends came to 11 bases. CDR1 and CDR2 from the germline V gene are MNHEY and SMNVEV (reference sequence). CDR3 loop: CASSLAFRSNQPQHF. The CDR3 region has the DNA TGTGCCAGCAGTTTAGCCTTCCGGTCCAATCAGCCCCAGCATTTT.

Written as DNA, the CDR3 is TGTGCCAGCTCACCTGGATCGTTCGCGGAAAACACCGGGGAGCTGTTTTTT. The encoded protein is CASSPGSFAENTGELFF. V usage is TRBV18 and J usage is TRBJ2-2; D unresolved. The V end was cut by 3 bases, the J end by 2 bases, with 16 bases between. Germline V CDR1 and CDR2: KGHSH, LQKENI. This CDR3 comprises 17 residues.

The V gene is TRBV6-6, the J gene TRBJ1-5; possibly TRBD1 for D (5 bases). Per germline, CDR1 MNHNY and CDR2 SVGAGI (reference sequence). V was cut by 2 bases and J by 2 bases, with 10 bases left in between. CDR3 size: 15 residues. The CDR3 is CASSYLGVGNQPQHF. CDR3 nucleotides: TGTGCCAGCAGTTACCTAGGGGTCGGCAATCAGCCCCAGCATTTT.

This clone was observed many times. The chain employs TRBV30 and TRBJ1-5; D is perhaps TRBD1 (5 bases). This CDR3 has 15 amino acids. The germline V gene encodes CDR1 GTSNPN and CDR2 SVGIG (reference sequence). With 3 bases removed from V and 2 bases from J, the gap between germline ends came to 14 bases. The CDR3 is CAWSYQGLGNQPQHF. The CDR3 region has the DNA TGTGCCTGGAGCTATCAGGGACTAGGCAATCAGCCCCAGCATTTT.

This clone was observed once. The CDR3 nucleotides read TGTGCCAGCTCACCACAAGGGGACACCGGGGAGCTGTTTTTT. The encoded protein is CASSPQGDTGELFF. The chain uses TRBV18 and TRBJ2-2; the D gene is possibly TRBD1 (5 bases). Germline loops: CDR1 KGHSH, CDR2 LQKENI. Trimming removed 1 base at V and 3 bases at J, with 6 bases between. CDR3 length: 14 residues.

CDR3 sequence: CASIPGDRNTGELFF. In DNA form, the CDR3 reads TGTGCCAGCATCCCCGGGGACAGAAACACCGGGGAGCTGTTTTTT. V usage is TRBV28 and J usage is TRBJ2-2; 7 bases line up with TRBD1. Trimming removed 7 bases from V and 2 bases from J; junction bases left unmatched: 7. This CDR3 has 15 residues. Germline CDR1 MDHEN, CDR2 SYDVKM. Based on the CDR3 plus reference TRBV28 and TRBJ2-2, the full variable domain is DVKVTQSSRYLVKRTGEKVFLECVQDMDHENMFWYRQDPGLGLRLIYFSYDVKMKEKGDIPEGYSVSREKKERFSLILESASTNQTSMYLCASIPGDRNTGELFFGEGSRLTVL.

A few counts support this clone. The V gene is TRBV15, the J gene TRBJ2-4; D is possibly TRBD2 (7 bases). V lost 3 bases and J 6 bases, leaving 15 bases between the germline ends. From germline, CDR1 is LNHNV and CDR2 YYDKDF (reference sequence). The CDR3 runs to 15 residues. Written as DNA, the CDR3 is TGTGCCACCAGCAGCGGACTAGGGGGAGTAAACATTCAGTACTTC. Amino acid sequence: CATSSGLGGVNIQYF.

The chain employs TRBV18 and TRBJ2-5; 8 nucleotides align to TRBD2. V gave up 0 bases and J gave up 2 bases; unmatched junction bases: 5. CDR1 is KGHSH, CDR2 LQKENI, per germline. The CDR3 is made up of 16 amino acids. The CDR3 sequence is CASSPPGGLVQETQYF. CDR3 DNA: TGTGCCAGCTCACCACCTGGGGGACTAGTGCAAGAGACCCAGTACTTC.

The V and J genes are TRBV4-1 and TRBJ1-1; 7 bases are shared with TRBD1. The CDR3 is 14 amino acids. Germline V gene sequence: CDR1 MGHRA, CDR2 YSYEKL. J was trimmed by 5 bases and V by 3 bases; bases with no gene match: 6. CDR3 coding DNA: TGCGCCAGCAGCCAGAGCGCAGGGGGAACTGAAGCTTTCTTT. Translating it yields CASSQSAGGTEAFF.

The rearrangement links TRBV4-3 to TRBJ2-3; TRBD1 matches 11 bases. The V gene end was trimmed by 5 bases and the J gene end by 2 bases; junction bases not matched to a gene: 12. This CDR3 has 18 residues. Germline CDR1 reads LGHNA; CDR2 reads YSLEER. CDR3 coding DNA: TGCGCCAGCAGCTCCCAACTTAGGACAGGGGGCATCACAGATACGCAGTATTTT. As protein: CASSSQLRTGGITDTQYF.

V gene TRBV15 combines with J gene TRBJ2-3; tentative D call: TRBD1 (7 bases). V gave up 3 bases and J gave up 8 bases, with 15 bases separating them. The CDR3 has 14 residues. In germline, CDR1 is LNHNV, CDR2 YYDKDF (reference sequence). Here the CDR3 DNA reads TGTGCCACCAGCAGCCCAGGGGGGCTTGGTACGCAGTATTTT. Amino acids: CATSSPGGLGTQYF.

V usage is TRBV28 and J usage is TRBJ1-2, with D perhaps TRBD1 (5 bases). The CDR3 consists of 15 residues. Germline-derived CDR1 and CDR2 are MDHEN and SYDVKM. V gave up 5 bases and J gave up 2 bases, with 15 bases separating them. In nucleotides, the CDR3 is TGTGCCAGCAGTCATAGACCAGGGTGGAACTATGGCTACACCTTC. Protein product: CASSHRPGWNYGYTF.

As DNA, the CDR3 is TGTGCCACCAGTGATGCCGGGACTAATCAAGAGACCCAGTACTTC. It specifies CATSDAGTNQETQYF. The chain carries TRBV24-1 and TRBJ2-5; TRBD2 matches 7 bases. V trimming: 3 bases; J trimming: 2 bases; junction bases outside the gene matches: 5. Germline V CDR1 and CDR2: KGHDR, SFDVKD. This CDR3 is built from 15 residues.

The rearrangement uses TRBV11-2 and TRBJ1-1; D call uncertain. The V and J ends lost 1 base and 4 bases respectively, with 7 bases between them. This CDR3 has 13 amino acids. Germline V gene sequence: CDR1 SGHAT, CDR2 FQNNGV. CDR3 loop: CASSLVEGTEAFF. CDR3 in DNA: TGTGCCAGCAGCTTAGTAGAGGGCACTGAAGCTTTCTTT.

J is TRBJ2-1 and V is TRBV29-1, with 7 bases lining up with TRBD2. The length of the CDR3 is 13 residues. Germline CDR1 reads SQVTM; CDR2 reads ANQGSEA. V gave up 6 bases and J gave up 11 bases; unmatched junction bases: 13. The CDR3 is CSVEYFGTTQQFF. Written as DNA, the CDR3 is TGCAGCGTCGAATATTTCGGGACTACTCAGCAGTTCTTC.

This sequence joins TRBV5-8 and TRBJ2-7; maybe TRBD2 (5 bases). This CDR3 is built from 14 residues. The germline V gene encodes CDR1 SGHTS and CDR2 YDEGEE. Trimming removed 3 bases from V and 6 bases from J, with 16 bases in between. The CDR3 nucleotides are TGTGCCAGCAGCTCTGTGGTTAAGCGGTTCGAGCAGTACTTC. Its protein is CASSSVVKRFEQYF.

The J gene is TRBJ1-2, the V gene TRBV5-6; 12 bases match TRBD1. V shed 4 bases and J 4 bases; nucleotides not matched to a gene: 8. The CDR3 totals 16 residues. Germline CDR1 reads SGHDT; CDR2 reads YYEEEE. CDR3 residues: CASSLGTGGRTYGYTF. In DNA, the CDR3 is TGTGCCAGCAGCCTGGGGACAGGGGGCCGAACCTATGGCTACACCTTC.

The rearrangement joins TRBV3-1 (or the pseudogene TRBV3-2) to TRBJ1-6; D not resolved. The germline V and J ends were trimmed by 1 base and 9 bases, with 13 bases remaining between them. Germline V gene sequence: CDR1 LGHDT, CDR2 YNNKEL (reference sequence). The CDR3 spans 15 residues. The CDR3, as DNA: TGTGCCAGCAGCCAAGGGGCAGGTCTGGGTTCACCCCTCCACTTT. Translation gives CASSQGAGLGSPLHF.

V usage is TRBV9 and J usage is TRBJ1-3; D ambiguous. Looked up from germline, CDR1 is SGDLS and CDR2 is YYNGEE. Trimming pared 0 bases from V and 0 bases from J, leaving 4 bases between. This CDR3 has 14 amino acids. The CDR3 sequence is CASSVDSSGNTIYF. CDR3 nucleotide sequence: TGTGCCAGCAGCGTAGACAGCTCTGGAAACACCATATATTTT.

This chain links TRBV25-1 with TRBJ2-7; perhaps TRBD2 as D (7 bases). This CDR3 has 15 residues. Trimming cost V 2 bases and J 3 bases, with 14 bases left between them. Germline CDR1 and CDR2: MGHDK and SYGVNS. This CDR3 is CASSEGGGALYEQYF. For the CDR3, the DNA is TGTGCCAGCAGTGAAGGCGGGGGCGCTCTCTACGAGCAGTACTTC.

The chain links TRBV5-6 to TRBJ2-7; 10 nucleotides match TRBD1. From germline, CDR1 is SGHDT and CDR2 YYEEEE. Losses at the gene ends were 4 bases for V and 5 bases for J; bases not matched to a gene: 3. This CDR3 contains 13 residues. In DNA, the CDR3 is TGTGCCAGCAGCCGCGGGACAGGGGACGAGCAGTACTTC. This translates into CASSRGTGDEQYF.

V gene TRBV29-1 combines with J gene TRBJ1-2; 7 nucleotides agree with TRBD1. This CDR3 has 12 residues. The germline V gene encodes CDR1 SQVTM and CDR2 ANQGSEA. V dropped 7 bases and J dropped 4; count of bases not matched to a gene: 6. The CDR3 DNA sequence: TGCAGCGGCCTGACAGGGATCTATGGCTACACCTTC. Amino acids: CSGLTGIYGYTF.

The rearrangement links TRBV24-1 to TRBJ2-5, with D uncertain. The V end was cut by 1 base, the J end by 4 bases, with 12 bases between. There are 15 residues in the CDR3. CDR1 KGHDR and CDR2 SFDVKD come from the germline V gene. The CDR3 protein is CATSDFAGERETQYF. As DNA, the CDR3 is TGTGCCACCAGTGATTTTGCTGGAGAGAGAGAGACCCAGTACTTC.

At least ten counts were recorded for this clone. This chain connects TRBV3-1 (or the pseudogene TRBV3-2) to TRBJ2-2, with D perhaps matching TRBD1 (5 bases). Germline V gives CDR1 LGHDT, CDR2 YNNKEL (reference sequence). The CDR3 is 17 amino acids. V was pared by 1 base and J by 5 bases, with 17 bases between. CDR3 loop: CASSQGLGSGKTGELFF. DNA of the CDR3: TGTGCCAGCAGCCAAGGATTGGGGTCAGGGAAGACCGGGGAGCTGTTTTTT.

The chain combines TRBV6-5 with TRBJ1-6; a weak D match, TRBD1 (5 bases). The CDR3 runs 16 residues. The ends were cut back, 2 bases at V and 4 bases at J, with 12 bases in the middle. Germline CDR1 and CDR2: MNHEY and SVGAGI. The CDR3 DNA reads TGTGCCAGCAGTTACCGCCCAGGGCTTTATAATTCACCCCTCCACTTT. The encoded protein is CASSYRPGLYNSPLHF.

This chain connects TRBV20-1 to TRBJ1-1; D not resolved. CDR1 and CDR2 (germline): DFQATT, SNEGSKA (reference sequence). The CDR3 runs to 14 residues. V lost 3 bases, J lost 1 base, and 12 bases lay in between. The CDR3: CSASRAPTNTEAFF. DNA of the CDR3: TGCAGTGCTAGTAGAGCACCAACGAACACTGAAGCTTTCTTT.